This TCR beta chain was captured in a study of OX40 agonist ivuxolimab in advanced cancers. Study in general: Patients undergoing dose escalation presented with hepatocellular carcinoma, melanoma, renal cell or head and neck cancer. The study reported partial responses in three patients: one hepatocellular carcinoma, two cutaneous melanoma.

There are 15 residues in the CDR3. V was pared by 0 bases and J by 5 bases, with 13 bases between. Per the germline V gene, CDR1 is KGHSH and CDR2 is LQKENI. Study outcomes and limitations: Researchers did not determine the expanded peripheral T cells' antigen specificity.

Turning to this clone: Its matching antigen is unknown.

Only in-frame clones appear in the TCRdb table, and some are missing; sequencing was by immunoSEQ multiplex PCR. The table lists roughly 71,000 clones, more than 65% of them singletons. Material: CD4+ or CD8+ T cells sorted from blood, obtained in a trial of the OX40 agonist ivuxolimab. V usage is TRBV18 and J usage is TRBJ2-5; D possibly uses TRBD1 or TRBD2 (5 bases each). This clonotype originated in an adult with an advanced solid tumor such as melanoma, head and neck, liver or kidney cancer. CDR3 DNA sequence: TGTGCCAGCTCACCACCGGACAAGTGGGGGGAGACCCAGTACTTC. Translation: CASSPPDKWGETQYF.